This T cell receptor (beta chain) was sequenced during a study of OX40 agonist ivuxolimab in advanced cancers. Overall study results and limits: Among the lowest peripheral clonal expansion occurred in 0.1-3.0 mg/kg partial responders.

The assay was immunoSEQ multiplex PCR, and TCRdb's table has in-frame clones only and misses some. The repertoire consists of around 20,000 clones, with 77% occurring once and the leading ten covering 16%. This clone was detected only a few times. Its antigen is still unknown. Trimming pared 5 bases from V and 3 bases from J, leaving 5 bases between. Germline lookup yields CDR1 MNHEY and CDR2 SVGAGI. This CDR3 contains 11 residues. This TCR was sampled from an adult with an advanced solid tumor such as melanoma, head and neck, liver or kidney cancer. The sequenced sample was CD4+ or CD8+ T cells sorted from blood, obtained in a trial of the OX40 agonist ivuxolimab. J is TRBJ2-7 and V is TRBV6-5; unclear D gene. CDR3 nucleotide sequence: TGTGCCAGCAGTGGAGTCTACGAGCAGTACTTC. This sequence encodes CASSGVYEQYF.